This TCR beta chain comes out of a study of cytomegalovirus exposure and HLA in healthy donors. General observations from the study: The Asian-associated ancestry cluster reportedly had fewer N-insertions than the roughly 670-donor mean in a later analysis. Cytomegalovirus-associated TCR beta chains were listed, numbering 150 to 200. There were some public TCRs occurring in many donors, but most TCR sequences were rare.

This CDR3 comprises 16 residues. V lost 5 bases to trimming and J lost 0 bases; unmatched junction nucleotides: 5. Germline CDR1 reads SEHNR; CDR2 reads FQNEAQ (reference sequence). PCR was performed using 60 Vbeta and 13 Jbeta primers. Some clones are missing from TCRdb's copy, which holds only in-frame ones; the method was immunoSEQ multiplex PCR. Here the sample spans approximately 190,000 clones, about four fifths being singletons. Worth noting for this clone: Its cognate antigen is unknown.

The chain is built from TRBV7-9 and TRBJ1-4; 8 bases are a match to TRBD1. Sequencing used PBMCs. The receptor was isolated from a man in his forties in good health and CMV-seropositive. The CDR3 region has the DNA TGTGCCAGCAGCCTTGGACAGGGTGCAACTAATGAAAAACTGTTTTTT. Translated: CASSLGQGATNEKLFF.